Below, 10 T cell receptor beta chains from the same sample are listed, as sequenced in a study of blood T cell repertoires in COVID-19. Sequenced by immunoSEQ multiplex PCR; TCRdb stores in-frame clones only, minus some. The sample shows over 250,000 clones, about 87% of them seen only once. Sequencing was carried out using peripheral blood. The receptors here all came from a woman in her forties or fifties with acute or convalescent COVID-19.

This clone has only one observation. The gene calls are TRBV7-2 and TRBJ2-1; 15 bases fit TRBD2. This CDR3 is 15 amino acids long. Germline lookup yields CDR1 SGHTA and CDR2 FQGNSA. The junction had 3 bases not matched to a gene; V was cut back by 3 bases and J by 9 bases. The DNA of the CDR3 is TGTGCCAGCAGCTTCCAGGGACTAGCGGGAGGTGAGCAGTTCTTC. It translates to CASSFQGLAGGEQFF.

The rearrangement uses TRBV12-1 and TRBJ2-5; no DNA check was done on the table's D call, TRBD2. TRBV12-1 is termed a pseudogene. The CDR3 totals 15 residues. The CDR3 protein is CASSFDQREEETQYF. The CDR3 coding sequence is TGTGCCAGCAGCTTTGACCAGCGGGAAGAAGAGACCCAGTACTTC.

The V and J genes are TRBV5-4 and TRBJ2-7, with 11 bases fitting TRBD1. CDR1 is SGHNT and CDR2 is YYREEE in the germline V gene (reference sequence). The CDR3 is 15 residues long. With V trimmed by 4 bases and J by 0 bases, 3 bases remained unmatched. DNA of the CDR3: TGTGCCAGCAGCACCGGGACAGGGGGCTCCTACGAGCAGTACTTC. Translation gives CASSTGTGGSYEQYF.

The CDR3: CASSIGQFYEQYF. The CDR3 bases are TGTGCCAGTAGTATAGGACAGTTTTACGAGCAGTACTTC. This chain links TRBV19 with TRBJ2-7, with D maybe TRBD1 (5 bases). CDR1 LNHDA and CDR2 SQIVND come from the germline V gene (reference sequence). The CDR3 is 13 residues long. V lost 1 base to trimming and J lost 4 bases, with 8 bases between them.

V is TRBV29-1 and J is TRBJ2-3; perhaps TRBD2 as D (7 bases). The CDR3 contains 17 residues. Germline CDR1 is SQVTM and CDR2 is ANQGSEA. With 5 bases removed from V and 4 bases from J, the gap between germline ends came to 25 bases. The CDR3 protein is CSVKPPGGGGGPDTQYF. The CDR3 region has the DNA TGCAGCGTTAAGCCCCCCGGAGGGGGGGGAGGACCAGATACGCAGTATTTT.

J is TRBJ2-4 and V is TRBV4-3, with 9 nucleotides matching TRBD2. The CDR3 is 19 amino acids. V lost 2 bases to trimming and J lost 3 bases; unmatched junction nucleotides: 14. The germline V gene encodes CDR1 LGHNA and CDR2 YSLEER. The CDR3 loop reads CASSQYWGELAGNKNIQYF. CDR3 nucleotides: TGCGCCAGCAGCCAATATTGGGGGGAACTAGCGGGTAACAAAAACATTCAGTACTTC.

The V call is TRBV7-9, the J call TRBJ2-7; 10 bases are shared with TRBD2. Per germline, CDR1 SEHNR and CDR2 FQNEAQ (reference sequence). The V segment lost 4 bases and the J segment 2 bases; nucleotides outside the gene matches: 8. The CDR3 runs 16 residues. Here the CDR3 reads CASSSRTSGNPYEQYF. The CDR3 DNA sequence: TGTGCCAGCAGCTCCAGAACTAGCGGGAACCCCTACGAGCAGTACTTC. The entire variable domain, with the rest obtained from reference TRBV7-9 and TRBJ2-7, is as follows: DTGVSQNPRHKITKRGQNVTFRCDPISEHNRLYWYRQTLGQGPEFLTYFQNEAQLEKSRLLSDRFSAERPKGSFSTLEIQRTEQGDSAMYLCASSSRTSGNPYEQYFGPGTRLTVT.

This clone was recorded once. CDR3 region: CASSPLAGGQSGTQYF. CDR3 bases: TGTGCCAGCAGTCCTTTAGCGGGAGGTCAATCGGGGACCCAGTACTTC. J is TRBJ2-5 and V is TRBV27; 10 positions agree with TRBD2. The CDR3 covers 16 residues. The V and J ends lost 5 bases and 7 bases, in that order; junction bases with no gene match: 13. In germline, CDR1 is MNHEY, CDR2 SMNVEV (reference sequence).

The chain joins TRBV27 to TRBJ1-4; 10 bases are a match to TRBD1. The CDR3 is made up of 18 amino acids. V was pared by 6 bases and J by 8 bases, with 18 bases of the junction left unmatched. The germline CDR1 and CDR2 sequences are MNHEY and SMNVEV (reference sequence). CDR3 sequence reads: CASSPGQGLPSHGEKLFF. CDR3 nucleotide sequence: TGTGCCAGCAGCCCGGGACAGGGGTTACCTTCGCACGGGGAAAAACTGTTTTTT.

V usage is TRBV9 and J usage is TRBJ1-4, with 7 bases identical to TRBD1. The CDR3 is 15 amino acids. V lost 4 bases, J lost 4 bases, and 7 bases stayed unmatched. Germline V gene lookup returns CDR1 SGDLS and CDR2 YYNGEE. The CDR3 is CASSNRQGLNEKLFF. CDR3 sequence (DNA): TGTGCCAGCAGCAACCGACAGGGCCTTAATGAAAAACTGTTTTTT.